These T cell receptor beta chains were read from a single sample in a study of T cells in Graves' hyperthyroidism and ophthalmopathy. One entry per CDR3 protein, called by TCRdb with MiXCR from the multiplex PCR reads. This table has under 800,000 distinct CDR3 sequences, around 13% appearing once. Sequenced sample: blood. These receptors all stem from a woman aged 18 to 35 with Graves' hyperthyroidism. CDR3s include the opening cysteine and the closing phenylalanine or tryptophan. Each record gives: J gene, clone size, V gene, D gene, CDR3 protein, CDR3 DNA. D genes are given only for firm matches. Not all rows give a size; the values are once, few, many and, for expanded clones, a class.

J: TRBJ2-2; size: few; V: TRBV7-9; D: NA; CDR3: CASSTSASRTGELFF; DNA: TGTGCCAGCAGCACGTCGGCTAGCCGCACCGGGGAGCTGTTTTTT
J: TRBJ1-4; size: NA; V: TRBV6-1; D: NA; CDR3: CASSESRAPGEKLFF; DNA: TGTGCCAGCAGTGAAAGCCGGGCCCCAGGCGAAAAACTGTTTTTT
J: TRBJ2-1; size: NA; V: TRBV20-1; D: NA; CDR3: CSARVTSIGEQLF; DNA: TGCAGTGCTAGAGTGACTAGTATCGGTGAGCAGCTCTTC
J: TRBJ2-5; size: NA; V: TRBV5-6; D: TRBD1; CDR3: CASSLGWTGETQYF; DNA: TGTGCCAGCAGCTTGGGTTGGACAGGGGAGACCCAGTACTTC
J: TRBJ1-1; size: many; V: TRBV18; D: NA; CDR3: CASSPTSGRVGNTEAFF; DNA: TGTGCCAGCTCACCAACGTCAGGGCGGGTGGGGAACACTGAAGCTTTCTTT
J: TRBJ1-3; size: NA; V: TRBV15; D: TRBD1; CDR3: CATNPGQGSGNTIYF; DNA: TGTGCCACCAATCCGGGACAGGGCTCTGGAAACACCATATATTTT
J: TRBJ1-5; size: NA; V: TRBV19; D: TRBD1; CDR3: CASTFGQGLNQPQHF; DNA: TGTGCCAGTACCTTCGGACAGGGGCTAAATCAGCCCCAGCATTTT
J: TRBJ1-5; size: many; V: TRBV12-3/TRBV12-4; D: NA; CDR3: CASNLFGISNQPQHF; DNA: TGTGCCAGCAATCTTTTCGGGATTAGCAATCAGCCCCAGCATTTT
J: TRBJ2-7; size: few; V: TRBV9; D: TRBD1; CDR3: CASSVDQGAGNEQYF; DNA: TGTGCCAGCAGCGTAGATCAGGGGGCGGGCAACGAGCAGTACTTC
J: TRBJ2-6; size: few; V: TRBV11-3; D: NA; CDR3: CASSSSWTFTSGANVLTF; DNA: TGTGCCAGCAGCTCAAGTTGGACATTTACCTCCGGGGCCAACGTCCTGACTTTC
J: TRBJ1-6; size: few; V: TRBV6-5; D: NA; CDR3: CASSYSDPRRSSYNSPLHF; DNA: TGTGCCAGCAGTTACTCAGACCCTCGGCGGTCCTCCTATAATTCACCCCTCCACTTT
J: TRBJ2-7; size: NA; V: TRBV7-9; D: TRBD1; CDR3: CASSLPPGQGDEQYF; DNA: TGTGCCAGCAGCTTGCCACCGGGACAGGGGGACGAGCAGTACTTC
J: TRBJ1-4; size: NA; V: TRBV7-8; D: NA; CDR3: CASSSRAPRAGGIAKLFF; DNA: TGTGCCAGCAGCTCCCGGGCCCCTCGGGCAGGCGGTATAGCAAAACTGTTTTTT
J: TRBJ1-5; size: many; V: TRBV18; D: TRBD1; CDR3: CASSPGQGAGQPQHF; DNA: TGTGCCAGCTCACCGGGACAGGGGGCCGGGCAGCCCCAGCATTTT
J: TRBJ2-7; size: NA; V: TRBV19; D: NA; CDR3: CASSAALDSSYEQYF; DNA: TGTGCCAGTAGCGCGGCCCTGGACAGTTCCTACGAGCAGTACTTC
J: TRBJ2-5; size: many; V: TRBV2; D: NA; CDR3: CASSSGSRTQYF; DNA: TGTGCCAGCAGTTCCGGATCGCGGACCCAGTACTTC
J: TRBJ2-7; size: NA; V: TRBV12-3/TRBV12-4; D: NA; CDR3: CASTLAGIDYEQYF; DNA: TGTGCCAGCACCCTTGCAGGTATAGATTACGAGCAGTACTTC
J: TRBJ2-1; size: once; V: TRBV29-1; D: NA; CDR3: CSVGTELLQFF; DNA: TGCAGCGTTGGGACAGAACTTCTACAGTTCTTC
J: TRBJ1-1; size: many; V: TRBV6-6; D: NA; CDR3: CASSYDQAGHTEAFF; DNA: TGTGCCAGCAGTTACGATCAGGCGGGGCACACTGAAGCTTTCTTT
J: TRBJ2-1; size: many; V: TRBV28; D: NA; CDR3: CASPGTFMPSYNEQFF; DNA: TGTGCCAGCCCTGGGACTTTCATGCCTAGCTACAATGAGCAGTTCTTC
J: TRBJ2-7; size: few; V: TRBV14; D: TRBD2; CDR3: CASSQGLAGYYEQYF; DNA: TGTGCCAGCAGCCAAGGACTAGCGGGATATTACGAGCAGTACTTC
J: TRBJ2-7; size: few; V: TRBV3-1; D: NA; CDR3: CASSPAMIAPEQYF; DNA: TGTGCCAGCAGCCCGGCAATGATAGCACCCGAGCAGTACTTC
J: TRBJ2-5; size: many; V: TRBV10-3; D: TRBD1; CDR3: CATMSPDRSGGQTQYF; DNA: TGTGCCACCATGAGTCCGGACAGGTCCGGAGGCCAGACCCAGTACTTC
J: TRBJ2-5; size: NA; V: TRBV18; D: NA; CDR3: CASSLKKGRFQETQYF; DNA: TGTGCCAGCTCACTAAAAAAGGGACGCTTCCAAGAGACCCAGTACTTC
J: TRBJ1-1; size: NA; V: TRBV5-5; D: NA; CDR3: CASSFGVGTEAFF; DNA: TGTGCCAGCAGCTTTGGGGTTGGGACTGAAGCTTTCTTT
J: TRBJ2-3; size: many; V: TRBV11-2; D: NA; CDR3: CASSSRTDTQYF; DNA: TGTGCCAGCAGCTCCCGGACAGATACGCAGTATTTT
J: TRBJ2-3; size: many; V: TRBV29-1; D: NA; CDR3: CSGESITDTQYF; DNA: TGCAGCGGGGAGAGTATTACAGATACGCAGTATTTT
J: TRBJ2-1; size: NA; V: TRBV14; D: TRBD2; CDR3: CASSQDPGLAGPSSYNEQFF; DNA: TGTGCCAGCAGCCAAGATCCGGGACTAGCGGGACCGAGCTCCTACAATGAGCAGTTCTTC
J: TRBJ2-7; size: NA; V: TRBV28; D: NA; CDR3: CASSKTLSGFSYEQYF; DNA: TGTGCCAGCAGCAAAACGCTGAGCGGGTTCTCCTACGAGCAGTACTTC
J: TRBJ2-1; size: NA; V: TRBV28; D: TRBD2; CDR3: CASNPSSGRFGEQCF; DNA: TGTGCCAGCAACCCCTCTAGCGGGAGGTTTGGTGAGCAGTGCTTC
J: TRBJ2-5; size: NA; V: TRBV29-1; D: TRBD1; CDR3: CSVKGAETQYF; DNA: TGCAGCGTTAAGGGGGCGGAGACCCAGTACTTC
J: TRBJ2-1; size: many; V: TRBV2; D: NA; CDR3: CATRQLSYNEQFF; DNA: TGTGCCACCCGGCAGCTATCCTACAATGAGCAGTTCTTC
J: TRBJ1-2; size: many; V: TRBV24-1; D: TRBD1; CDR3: CATRAGTEYGYTF; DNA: TGTGCCACCAGGGCCGGGACAGAATATGGCTACACCTTC
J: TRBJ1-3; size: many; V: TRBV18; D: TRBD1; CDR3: CASSPQTGPGNTIYF; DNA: TGTGCCAGCTCACCACAGACAGGGCCTGGAAACACCATATATTTT
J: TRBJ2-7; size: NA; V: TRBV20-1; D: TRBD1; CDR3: CSGDRGGYEQYF; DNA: TGCAGCGGGGACAGGGGAGGGTACGAGCAGTACTTC
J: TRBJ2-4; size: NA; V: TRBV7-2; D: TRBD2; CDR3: CASSPGLAGGVDIQYF; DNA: TGTGCCAGCAGCCCAGGACTAGCGGGAGGTGTGGACATTCAGTACTTC
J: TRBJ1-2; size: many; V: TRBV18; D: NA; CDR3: CASSLREDSPNYGYTF; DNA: TGTGCCAGCTCCCTCCGTGAAGACAGTCCTAACTATGGCTACACCTTC
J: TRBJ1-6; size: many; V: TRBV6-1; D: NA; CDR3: CASSFYNSPLHF; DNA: TGTGCCAGCTCATTCTATAATTCACCCCTCCACTTT
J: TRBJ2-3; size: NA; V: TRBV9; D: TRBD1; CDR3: CASSVEQGFGTDTQYF; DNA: TGTGCCAGCAGCGTCGAACAGGGGTTCGGCACAGATACGCAGTATTTT
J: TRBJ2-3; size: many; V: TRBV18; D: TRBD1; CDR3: CASSTGQADTQYF; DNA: TGTGCCAGCTCAACAGGACAGGCAGATACGCAGTATTTT